Given below is one TCR beta chain in context. This clone was counted ten times or more. It lacks a known antigen. Per-base quality was not reported, and no clone a single base away is much larger than it. No treatment had been received by any patient before thyroid surgery. Using T-cell receptor beta sequencing, the researchers looked back retrospectively at clinical samples from patients, gathered between about 2011 and 2018. Reading the germline V gene (reference sequence) gives CDR1 GTSNPN and CDR2 SVGIG. Trimming removed 3 bases from V and 5 bases from J; the gene matches leave 6 bases unexplained. Spanning cysteine to phenylalanine, the CDR3 consists of 15 amino acids. Only the CDR3 region is kept as DNA, spanning 45 bases read in frame from base 1. This sample was taken from a study of metastatic and nonmetastatic thyroid tumors (dated by TCRdb to 2018 to 2020). Background on the whole study: The researchers compared repertoires between peripheral blood samples and tumor or nodule tissue samples from patients with malignant or benign thyroid disease.

Broader findings and caveats from the paper: In both blood and tumor samples, malignant tumors were reported to have significantly higher TCR beta diversity than benign nodules.

The library was made by PCR. These reads were obtained on an Illumina HiSeq 4000. High-throughput sequencing was used to profile the TCR beta-chain CDR3 region of each patient. As for how the authors treated the data: CDR3 differences across clinicopathological groups were used to build a classifier for discriminating distant-metastatic papillary thyroid cancer patients. The Shannon index was used to assess repertoire diversity, and the Morisita-Horn index was used to assess tumor-blood repertoire similarity. TCRdb handled the public reads itself, with Q25 trimming in fastp and clone calling in MiXCR, and kept productive beta chains. These V and J calls are TCRdb output, not the study's own analysis. The sample records 30,000 or so clones, around 32% of which are singletons. The ten most abundant clones make up around 30% of the sample.

Source material: blood. This clonotype originated in a female donor with papillary thyroid cancer or a benign thyroid nodule (not recorded which). Some clones in this sample may be carry-over from other donors' samples. The chain links TRBV30 with TRBJ2-2; 10 nucleotides in the junction match TRBD2. The base sequence is TGTGCCTGGAGACTCAGCGGGAGGGAAACCGGGGAGCTGTTTTTT. Its protein product is CAWRLSGRETGELFF.